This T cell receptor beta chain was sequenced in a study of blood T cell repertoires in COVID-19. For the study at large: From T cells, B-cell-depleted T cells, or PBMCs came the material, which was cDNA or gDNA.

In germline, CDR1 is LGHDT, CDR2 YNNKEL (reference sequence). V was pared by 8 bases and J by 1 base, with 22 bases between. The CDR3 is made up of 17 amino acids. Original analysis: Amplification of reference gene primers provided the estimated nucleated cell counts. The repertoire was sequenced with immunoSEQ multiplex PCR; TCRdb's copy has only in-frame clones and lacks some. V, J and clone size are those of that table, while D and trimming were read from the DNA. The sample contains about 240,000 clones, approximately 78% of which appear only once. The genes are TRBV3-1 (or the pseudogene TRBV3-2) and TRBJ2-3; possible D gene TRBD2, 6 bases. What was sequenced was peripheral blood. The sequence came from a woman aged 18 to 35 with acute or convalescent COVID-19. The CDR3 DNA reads TGTGCCAGCCCAGAGGGAGGATTCACCCCTGGCACAGATACGCAGTATTTT. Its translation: CASPEGGFTPGTDTQYF.